This section outlines one TCR beta chain sequence together with its context. Its specificity is not known. The record originates from a study of cytomegalovirus exposure and HLA in healthy donors. The PCR contained 60 Vbeta and 13 Jbeta primers. Profiled with immunoSEQ multiplex PCR; TCRdb holds only in-frame clones, not every one. Here the sample spans around 200,000 clones, around 80% being singletons. Study-level points and caveats: Follow-up analysis found HLA locus-dependent TCR association rates, highest for DRB1 and lowest for HLA-C. Later analysis identified some 16,000 TCR beta sequences associated with HLA alleles, using a false discovery rate threshold of 0.05.

Germline lookup yields CDR1 MNHEY and CDR2 SVGAGI. V was trimmed by 4 bases and J by 5 bases, leaving 4 bases between them. The CDR3 loop spans 11 amino acids. The V call is TRBV6-5, the J call TRBJ2-3; unclear D gene. The TCR comes from a man aged 30 to 39 in good health and CMV-seronegative. What was sequenced was PBMCs. CDR3 DNA: TGTGCCAGCAGTTCAGTAGATACGCAGTATTTT. Translated: CASSSVDTQYF.